This T cell receptor beta chain comes out of a study of blood T cell repertoires in COVID-19 (TCRdb year 2020). About the investigation overall: Samples covering the acute and convalescent phases of COVID-19 were provided by collaborators in the United States, Italy and Spain. Samples were obtained from the ongoing ImmuneRACE study (first 160 participants) and from some 1,200 subjects provided by 6 global collaborators. The repertoires were made available in a free public database intended to serve as a resource for research on the immune response to SARS-CoV-2. Where available, HLA class I and class II types were taken from metadata supplied by the sample provider and were not determined by assay-based typing. The material from the prospective study consisted of cDNA or gDNA derived from T cells, B-cell-depleted T cells, or PBMCs. Sample metadata almost always included a de-identified subject ID, COVID-19 status, age in years and sex. Deeply sampled blood TCRbeta repertoires from subjects exposed to, actively infected with, or recovered from COVID-19 were included in the dataset.

What the study reported, not specific to this receptor: How much clinical and demographic metadata was included differed by source and by participant, and the metadata was provided uncurated.

TCRbeta CDR3 regions were amplified from genomic DNA by means of the immunoSEQ Assay, a bias-controlled multiplex PCR. The authors' analysis ran thus. The number of nucleated cells in each sample was estimated from the amplification of reference gene primers within the assay. Sequence reads were collapsed and filtered to measure the absolute abundance of every unique TCRbeta CDR3 rearrangement. For each sample, productive Simpson clonality was calculated as the square root of Simpson's diversity index across productive rearrangements. TCRdb obtained this table from immuneACCESS and retained in-frame rearrangements with V and J assigned. These tables miss some clones; where compared with another copy, unresolved V genes account for less than half of the shortfall, and the remainder is unexplained. V and J calls and clone size follow that table, whereas D and trimming were derived from the DNA. The sample contains some 150,000 clones, about 79% of them found a single time. The ten biggest clones cover approximately 9.2% of the sample.

In regard to this clone: Its antigen is unknown. The record has no base qualities; no much larger clone is one base away.

Participants in the prospective study were aged roughly 18 to 95 years, lived in under 30 United States geographic areas, and enrolled through a virtual design. To assign participants to cohorts, the prospective study relied on clinical history that participants themselves reported in a screening survey and a study questionnaire. Recovered participants in ImmuneRACE Cohort 3 were defined as having two consecutive negative NP/OP PCR tests, clearance from a healthcare professional, or resolution of symptoms. Mobile phlebotomists in the prospective study collected whole blood, serum and a nasopharyngeal or oropharyngeal swab from every participant. Prospective study participants could optionally give additional blood draws and questionnaires over an approximately two-month period. Prospective study blood samples were shipped either frozen or at room temperature before DNA extraction. Counted from cysteine to phenylalanine, this CDR3 has 13 amino acids. The CDR3 DNA has 39 bases and is translated from base 1. The junction shows trimming of 3 bases on V and 8 bases on J, plus 10 bases between the germline ends. The germline V gene provides CDR1 KGHSH and CDR2 LQKENI.

Sequenced: PBMCs or T cells enriched from blood (not recorded which). This receptor chain uses TRBV18 and TRBJ1-4; the D gene is not confidently resolved. The TCR originated in a man in his fifties or sixties who had recovered from COVID-19. The DNA reads as follows: TGTGCCAGCTCACCCCGGGTTGAGGAAAAACTGTTTTTT. Its amino acids are CASSPRVEEKLFF.